The TCR beta chain under discussion was sequenced for a study of cytomegalovirus exposure and HLA in healthy donors. This clone has just one count. Relative to the germline gene, one junction end is altered; a read error may explain this. 13 Jbeta primers and 60 Vbeta primers were used for the PCR. Generated by immunoSEQ multiplex PCR, the TCRdb table keeps only in-frame clones and is missing some. Of around 120,000 clones listed, around 79% are singletons. CDR3 size: 15 residues. CDR1 SEHNR and CDR2 FQNEAQ come from the germline V gene (reference sequence). This TCR came from a woman aged 40 to 55 in good health and CMV-seronegative. V usage is TRBV7-9 and J usage is TRBJ2-7; D possibly corresponds to TRBD1 (5 bases). Sample: PBMCs. The chain's CDR3 is CSSSLASGANDEQYF. The CDR3 DNA reads TGTTCCAGCAGCTTAGCTTCTGGGGCTAACGACGAGCAGTACTTC.